Presented here are 27 T cell receptor beta chains from one specimen sequenced in a study of CD8+CD57+ T cells in acquired aplastic anemia. Previously, flow cytometry had revealed CD8+CD57+ cell expansion in the patients chosen for sequencing. CDR3 and TCR beta VDJ profiling relied on genomic DNA as the template. TCRdb used MiXCR to reprocess the reads, holding one entry per CDR3 protein. The data contain 150,000 to 200,000 distinct CDR3 sequences, roughly 50% of them singletons. The specimen sequenced was sorted CD4+, CD8+, or CD8+CD57+ T cells (not recorded which) from PBMCs. The receptor set was obtained from a human donor with aplastic anemia.

This clonotype was picked up many times. J is TRBJ1-1 and V is TRBV24-1; D is possibly TRBD1 (5 bases). Germline V lookup: CDR1 KGHDR, CDR2 SFDVKD. The CDR3 extends over 17 amino acids. Trimming left V 3 bases short and J 3 bases short, with 19 bases between. CDR3 sequence: CATSDERGRVRDTEAFF. As DNA, the CDR3 is TGTGCCACCAGTGATGAAAGGGGACGAGTACGGGACACTGAAGCTTTCTTT.

A word on this clonotype: The final CDR3 position lacks the conserved phenylalanine or tryptophan, pointing to a likely read error. Because the CDR3's place on the DNA is in doubt, the DNA is left out and the CDR3 is given as listed by TCRdb. V and J are TRBV29-1 and TRBJ1-4. Germline V gives CDR1 SQVTM, CDR2 ANQGSEA. Ends included, the CDR3 has 11 residues. CDR3 protein: CSVELTAGEFY.

The sample holds many counts of this clonotype. The chain recombines TRBV6-5 with TRBJ1-2; weak D call: TRBD1 (6 bases). Per the germline V gene, CDR1 is MNHEY and CDR2 is SVGAGI. Trimming pared 0 bases from V and 12 bases from J, leaving 17 bases between. This CDR3 spans 14 amino acids. CDR3 in amino acids: CASSYSLSGQGNTF. Here the CDR3 DNA reads TGTGCCAGCAGTTACTCGCTCTCGGGGCAGGGGAACACCTTC.

This clonotype came up many times. The chain joins TRBV11-2 to TRBJ1-3; maybe TRBD1 (5 bases). The germline CDR1 and CDR2 sequences are SGHAT and FQNNGV. The CDR3 is 15 residues long. The ends were cut back, 5 bases at V and 1 base at J, with 12 bases in the middle. The CDR3 coding sequence is TGTGCCAGCAGCCCTCGGGACGGATCTGGAAACACCATATATTTT. Protein sequence: CASSPRDGSGNTIYF.

The gene calls are TRBV20-1 and TRBJ2-5, with 10 bases fitting TRBD2. This CDR3 spans 12 amino acids. Germline assignment: CDR1 DFQATT and CDR2 SNEGSKA (reference sequence). V dropped 3 bases and J dropped 9; count of bases not matched to a gene: 4. CDR3 residues: CSARRAGGAQYF. CDR3 DNA: TGCAGTGCTAGGAGAGCGGGGGGGGCCCAGTACTTC.

The J gene is TRBJ1-1, the V gene TRBV19, with a possible D match to TRBD1 (5 bases). Trimming removed 3 bases at V and 0 bases at J, with 14 bases between. Germline CDR1 and CDR2: LNHDA and SQIVND (reference sequence). The length of the CDR3 is 16 residues. The CDR3 protein is CASSIQGLPMNTEAFF. The DNA of the CDR3 is TGTGCCAGTAGTATTCAGGGTCTCCCCATGAACACTGAAGCTTTCTTT.

J is TRBJ2-1 and V is TRBV15; 8 bases line up with TRBD1. CDR1 is LNHNV and CDR2 is YYDKDF in the germline V gene (reference sequence). V dropped 2 bases and J dropped 7; count of bases not matched to a gene: 13. The CDR3 covers 17 residues. CDR3 protein: CATSRKTGVATRNEQFF. The DNA of the CDR3 is TGTGCCACCAGCAGAAAGACAGGGGTGGCTACAAGGAATGAGCAGTTCTTC.

This clonotype was seen repeatedly, ten times or more. The V gene is TRBV19, the J gene TRBJ1-1; 7 bases map to TRBD1. The germline V gene encodes CDR1 LNHDA and CDR2 SQIVND (reference sequence). This CDR3 is 14 amino acids long. V lost 7 bases, J lost 3 bases, and 8 bases stayed unmatched. The CDR3 sequence: CASITGTAHTEAFF. The CDR3 region has the DNA TGTGCCAGTATTACCGGGACAGCCCACACTGAAGCTTTCTTT. The full variable domain, with the rest looked up from reference TRBV19 and TRBJ1-1, is DGGITQSPKYLFRKEGQNVTLSCEQNLNHDAMYWYRQDPGQGLRLIYYSQIVNDFQKGDIAEGYSVSREKKESFPLTVTSAQKNPTAFYLCASITGTAHTEAFFGQGTRLTVV.

This clonotype came up many times. This chain connects TRBV10-2 to TRBJ1-2, with a weak D call TRBD1 (5 bases). V shed 10 bases and J shed 5 bases, with 11 bases lying between them. The CDR3 loop spans 11 amino acids. Germline V gene sequence: CDR1 WSHSY, CDR2 SAAADI. CDR3 sequence reads: CATEGLYGYTF. Here the CDR3 DNA reads TGCGCCACAGAGGGGCTTTATGGCTACACCTTC.

V usage is TRBV14 and J usage is TRBJ1-4; a weak D match, TRBD1 (6 bases). Trimming pared 1 base from V and 10 bases from J, leaving 10 bases between. Germline-derived CDR1 and CDR2 are SGHDN and FVKESK. This CDR3 region has 13 residues. The CDR3 region is CASSQGQASKLFF. In DNA form, the CDR3 reads TGTGCCAGCAGCCAAGGACAGGCGTCAAAACTGTTTTTT. Full variable domain (rest looked up from reference TRBV14 and TRBJ1-4): EAGVTQFPSHSVIEKGQTVTLRCDPISGHDNLYWYRRVMGKEIKFLLHFVKESKQDESGMPNNRFLAERTGGTYSTLKVQPAELEDSGVYFCASSQGQASKLFFGSGTQLSVL.

The table lists this clonotype with many counts. The chain recombines TRBV24-1 with TRBJ2-7, with D possibly TRBD2 on 7 matching bases. With 0 bases removed from V and 9 bases from J, the gap between germline ends came to 14 bases. The V gene's germline CDR1 is KGHDR and CDR2 SFDVKD. The CDR3 length is 14 residues. CDR3 sequence reads: CATSDLQGGGGQYF. The CDR3 region has the DNA TGTGCCACCAGTGATTTGCAAGGGGGGGGCGGGCAGTACTTC.

This chain uses TRBV15 with TRBJ2-7; D may be TRBD1 or TRBD2 (5 bases each). V lost 5 bases to trimming and J lost 0 bases, with 8 bases between them. CDR1 and CDR2 from the germline V gene are LNHNV and YYDKDF (reference sequence). The CDR3 has 13 residues. The CDR3 here is CATSGTDSYEQYF. CDR3 nucleotide sequence: TGTGCCACCAGCGGGACGGACTCCTACGAGCAGTACTTC.

The rearrangement uses TRBV7-9 and TRBJ2-1; a weak D match, TRBD2 (6 bases). Germline V gene data show CDR1 as SEHNR and CDR2 as FQNEAQ (reference sequence). Deletions cut 6 bases from V and 8 bases from J, with 11 bases between. The CDR3 consists of 12 residues. The CDR3 DNA reads as TGTGCCAGCAGGGGGGGTAGCTATGAGCAGTTCTTC. Encoded protein: CASRGGSYEQFF.

V usage is TRBV15 and J usage is TRBJ2-1, with D possibly TRBD1 on 6 matching bases. Looked up from germline, CDR1 is LNHNV and CDR2 is YYDKDF (reference sequence). The V end lost 3 bases, the J end lost 4 bases, and 16 bases lay between the germline ends. The CDR3 spans 16 residues. The CDR3 DNA follows: TGTGCCACCAGCAGGCAACAGGGCACAAGGTACAATGAGCAGTTCTTC. The encoded protein is CATSRQQGTRYNEQFF.

The chain recombines TRBV20-1 with TRBJ1-6, with 11 bases matching TRBD1. The germline V gene encodes CDR1 DFQATT and CDR2 SNEGSKA (reference sequence). The CDR3 covers 17 residues. V lost 5 bases, J lost 0 bases, and 6 bases stayed unmatched. The CDR3 coding sequence is TGCAGTGCTCAGGGACAGGGGGTGAGCTCCTATAATTCACCCCTCCACTTT. Encoded protein: CSAQGQGVSSYNSPLHF.

This clonotype was detected a few times. This chain links TRBV3-1 with TRBJ2-1; D tentatively reads TRBD1 or TRBD2 (5 bases each). CDR3 size: 15 residues. The germline CDR1 and CDR2 sequences are LGHDT and YNNKEL (reference sequence). V was pared by 0 bases and J by 2 bases, with 8 bases between. The CDR3 loop is CASSQESGPYNEQFF. The CDR3 DNA sequence: TGTGCCAGCAGCCAAGAGTCGGGGCCCTACAATGAGCAGTTCTTC.

The rearrangement links TRBV20-1 to TRBJ2-7; TRBD2 is a possible D gene (5 bases). Trimming left V 1 base short and J 7 bases short, with 23 bases between. The CDR3 covers 16 residues. Germline values: CDR1 DFQATT, CDR2 SNEGSKA (reference sequence). The CDR3 protein is CSARGEGSSEVGEQYF. In nucleotides, the CDR3 is TGCAGTGCTAGAGGTGAGGGTAGCTCCGAAGTTGGGGAGCAGTACTTC.

This clonotype came up many times. The gene calls are TRBV6-1 and TRBJ2-7; 8 nucleotides match TRBD1. Germline CDR1 reads MNHNS; CDR2 reads SASEGT. The CDR3 consists of 11 residues. J gave up 6 bases and V 6 bases, and 1 base lay outside the gene matches. CDR3 bases: TGTGCCAGCAGCGGACAGGGCGAGCAGTACTTC. Encoded protein: CASSGQGEQYF.

The table lists this clonotype with many counts. CDR3 coding DNA: TGTGCCAGCAGGACCCTAGAGGATGGGATTAGCAATCAGCCCCAGCATTTT. It yields the protein CASRTLEDGISNQPQHF. J is TRBJ1-5 and V is TRBV2, with D unclear. Looked up from germline, CDR1 is SNHLY and CDR2 is FYNNEI. The CDR3 runs 17 residues. V was shortened by 6 bases and J by 0 bases, with 18 bases between the two germline ends. The variable domain in full, completed from reference TRBV2 and TRBJ1-5, reads EPEVTQTPSHQVTQMGQEVILRCVPISNHLYFYWYRQILGQKVEFLVSFYNNEISEKSEIFDDQFSVERPDGSNFTLKIRSTKLEDSAMYFCASRTLEDGISNQPQHFGDGTRLSIL.

The chain joins TRBV7-2 to TRBJ2-7; D not resolved. The CDR3 covers 13 residues. V lost 0 bases and J lost 2, with 5 bases in between. The germline V gene encodes CDR1 SGHTA and CDR2 FQGNSA. CDR3 in amino acids: CASSLAWAYEQYF. As DNA, the CDR3 is TGTGCCAGCAGCTTAGCGTGGGCCTACGAGCAGTACTTC.

This clonotype occurred many times. J is TRBJ2-7 and V is TRBV11-2; D gene ambiguous. This CDR3 region has 14 residues. The germline CDR1 and CDR2 sequences are SGHAT and FQNNGV. V lost 2 bases to trimming and J lost 2 bases, with 10 bases between them. For the CDR3, the DNA is TGTGCCAGCAGCTTACCCCCGGCAACCTACGAGCAGTACTTC. This translates into CASSLPPATYEQYF.

The chain is built from TRBV25-1 and TRBJ1-6; 7 bases agree with TRBD1. The ends lost 6 bases at V and 0 bases at J; junction bases unmatched: 5. Germline V CDR1 and CDR2: MGHDK, SYGVNS. The CDR3 extends over 16 amino acids. CDR3: CASRQGPSSYNSPLHF. CDR3 sequence (DNA): TGTGCCAGCAGACAGGGGCCGAGCTCCTATAATTCACCCCTCCACTTT.

This clonotype was detected many times. The chain combines TRBV20-1 with TRBJ2-7; 11 nucleotides match TRBD2. CDR1 is DFQATT, CDR2 SNEGSKA, per germline (reference sequence). With 5 bases clipped from V and 5 bases from J, the junction kept 8 bases outside the gene matches. This CDR3 contains 14 residues. This CDR3 is CSAQTLTSGDEQYF. The CDR3 nucleotides read TGCAGTGCTCAAACGTTGACTAGCGGGGACGAGCAGTACTTC.

The rearrangement links TRBV29-1 to TRBJ2-1, with TRBD1 matching 10 bases. The CDR3 runs 15 residues. V lost 4 bases to trimming and J lost 7 bases; unmatched junction nucleotides: 10. Germline CDR1 and CDR2: SQVTM and ANQGSEA. CDR3 loop: CSVGRSGQGLNEQFF. The CDR3 region has the DNA TGCAGCGTTGGACGGTCGGGACAGGGGTTGAATGAGCAGTTCTTC.

The CDR3 sequence is CASSTNQETQYF. The DNA for the CDR3 is TGTGCCAGCAGTACTAACCAAGAGACCCAGTACTTC. V gene TRBV7-9 combines with J gene TRBJ2-5; D unclear. V was shortened by 6 bases and J by 0 bases, with 5 bases between the two germline ends. The CDR3 totals 12 residues. Germline CDR1 SEHNR, CDR2 FQNEAQ (reference sequence). The variable domain in full, completed from reference TRBV7-9 and TRBJ2-5, reads DTGVSQNPRHKITKRGQNVTFRCDPISEHNRLYWYRQTLGQGPEFLTYFQNEAQLEKSRLLSDRFSAERPKGSFSTLEIQRTEQGDSAMYLCASSTNQETQYFGPGTRLLVL.

The chain combines TRBV25-1 with TRBJ1-2; weak D call: TRBD1 (5 bases). Per germline, CDR1 MGHDK and CDR2 SYGVNS. The CDR3 is 13 residues long. The V end lost 5 bases, the J end lost 7 bases, and 14 bases lay between the germline ends. CDR3 residues: CASSTGRGRGYTF. The CDR3 DNA is TGTGCCAGCAGTACGGGACGGGGCCGTGGCTACACCTTC.

There are a few counts of this clonotype. The chain uses TRBV20-1 and TRBJ2-5; no reliable D call. V lost 6 bases and J lost 1, with 15 bases in between. Germline lookup yields CDR1 DFQATT and CDR2 SNEGSKA (reference sequence). The CDR3 has 14 amino acids. The CDR3 protein is CSAVIGDGQETQYF. DNA for the CDR3: TGCAGTGCCGTTATTGGGGATGGCCAAGAGACCCAGTACTTC.